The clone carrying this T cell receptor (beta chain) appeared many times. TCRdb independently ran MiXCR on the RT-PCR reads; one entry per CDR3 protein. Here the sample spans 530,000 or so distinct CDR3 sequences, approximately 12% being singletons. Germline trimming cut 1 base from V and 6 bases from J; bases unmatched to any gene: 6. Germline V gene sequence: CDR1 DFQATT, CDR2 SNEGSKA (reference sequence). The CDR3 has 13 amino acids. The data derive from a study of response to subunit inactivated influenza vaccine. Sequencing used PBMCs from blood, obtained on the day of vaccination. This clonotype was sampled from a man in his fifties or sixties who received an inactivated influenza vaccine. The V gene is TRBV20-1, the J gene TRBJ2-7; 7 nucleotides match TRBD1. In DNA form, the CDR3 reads TGCAGTGCTAGAGCCCCGACAGGGACCGAGCAGTACTTC. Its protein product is CSARAPTGTEQYF.